Below are 2 T cell receptor beta chains sequenced from a single sample in a study of PD-1 blockade in mismatch repair-deficient tumors. The repertoire was sequenced with immunoSEQ multiplex PCR; TCRdb's copy has only in-frame clones and lacks some. The sample contains about 79,000 clones, 65% to 85% of which appear only once. The source was peripheral blood, collected 44 weeks after starting pembrolizumab. The receptors here all came from an adult with mismatch repair-deficient cancer.

The rearrangement uses TRBV4-2 and TRBJ1-1, with a tentative D call TRBD1 (5 bases). Trimming cost V 4 bases and J 5 bases, with 17 bases left between them. This CDR3 contains 15 residues. The germline V gene encodes CDR1 LGHNA and CDR2 YNFKEQ. This CDR3 reads CASSLKGDSQTEAFF. In DNA, the CDR3 is TGTGCCAGCAGCCTTAAGGGAGACAGCCAAACTGAAGCTTTCTTT.

This rearrangement joins TRBV5-1 to TRBJ1-2; D is uncertain. Germline V gene lookup returns CDR1 SGHRS and CDR2 YFSETQ. Trimming shortened V by 1 base and J by 4 bases, and 11 bases separated the two germline ends. This CDR3 is 14 amino acids long. DNA of the CDR3: TGCGCCAGCAGCTTGAGTAACAAACCCTATGGCTACACCTTC. It codes for CASSLSNKPYGYTF.